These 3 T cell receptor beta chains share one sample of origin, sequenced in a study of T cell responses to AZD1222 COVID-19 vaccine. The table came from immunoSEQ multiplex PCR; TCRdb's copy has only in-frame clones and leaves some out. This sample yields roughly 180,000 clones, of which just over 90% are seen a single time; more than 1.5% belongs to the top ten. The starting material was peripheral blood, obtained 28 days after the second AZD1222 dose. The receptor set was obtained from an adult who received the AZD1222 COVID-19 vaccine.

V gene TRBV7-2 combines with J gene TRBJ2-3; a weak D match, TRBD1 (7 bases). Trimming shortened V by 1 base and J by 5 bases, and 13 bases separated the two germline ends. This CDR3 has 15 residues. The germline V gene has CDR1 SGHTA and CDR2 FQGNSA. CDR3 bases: TGTGCCAGCAGCTTAGGGAGGGGGCCTGGAGATACGCAGTATTTT. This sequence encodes CASSLGRGPGDTQYF. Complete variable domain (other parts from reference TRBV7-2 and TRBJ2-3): GAGVSQSPSNKVTEKGKDVELRCDPISGHTALYWYRQSLGQGLEFLIYFQGNSAPDKSGLPSDRFSAERTGGSVSTLTIQRTQQEDSAVYLCASSLGRGPGDTQYFGPGTRLTVL.

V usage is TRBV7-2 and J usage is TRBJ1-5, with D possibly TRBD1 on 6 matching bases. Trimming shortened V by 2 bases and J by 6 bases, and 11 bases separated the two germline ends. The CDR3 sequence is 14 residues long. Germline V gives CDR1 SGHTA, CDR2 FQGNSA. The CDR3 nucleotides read TGTGCCAGCAGCTTATGGGGGGGCGGTCAGCCCCAGCATTTT. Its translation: CASSLWGGGQPQHF.

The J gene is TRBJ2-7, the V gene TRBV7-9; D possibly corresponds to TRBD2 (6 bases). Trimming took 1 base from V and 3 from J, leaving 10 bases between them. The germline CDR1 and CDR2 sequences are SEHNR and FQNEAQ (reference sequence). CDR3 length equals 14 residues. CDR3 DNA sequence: TGTGCCAGCAGCTTAGACGGGGGATACTACGAGCAGTACTTC. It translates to CASSLDGGYYEQYF.